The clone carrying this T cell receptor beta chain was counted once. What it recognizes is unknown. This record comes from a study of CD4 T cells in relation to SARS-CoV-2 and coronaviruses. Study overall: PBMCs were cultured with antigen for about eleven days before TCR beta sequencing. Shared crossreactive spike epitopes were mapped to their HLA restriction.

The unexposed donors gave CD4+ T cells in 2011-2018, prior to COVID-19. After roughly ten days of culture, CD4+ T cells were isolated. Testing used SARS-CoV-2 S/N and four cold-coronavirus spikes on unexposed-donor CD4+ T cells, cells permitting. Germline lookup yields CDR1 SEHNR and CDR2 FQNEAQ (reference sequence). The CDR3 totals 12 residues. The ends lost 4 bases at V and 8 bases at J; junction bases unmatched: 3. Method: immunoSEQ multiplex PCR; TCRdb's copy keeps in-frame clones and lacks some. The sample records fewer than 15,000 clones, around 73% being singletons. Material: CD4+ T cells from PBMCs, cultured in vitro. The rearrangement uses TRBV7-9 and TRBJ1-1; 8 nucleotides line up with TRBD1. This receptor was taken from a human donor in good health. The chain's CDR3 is CASSSRGHEAFF. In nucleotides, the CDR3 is TGTGCCAGCAGCTCCAGGGGGCACGAAGCTTTCTTT.